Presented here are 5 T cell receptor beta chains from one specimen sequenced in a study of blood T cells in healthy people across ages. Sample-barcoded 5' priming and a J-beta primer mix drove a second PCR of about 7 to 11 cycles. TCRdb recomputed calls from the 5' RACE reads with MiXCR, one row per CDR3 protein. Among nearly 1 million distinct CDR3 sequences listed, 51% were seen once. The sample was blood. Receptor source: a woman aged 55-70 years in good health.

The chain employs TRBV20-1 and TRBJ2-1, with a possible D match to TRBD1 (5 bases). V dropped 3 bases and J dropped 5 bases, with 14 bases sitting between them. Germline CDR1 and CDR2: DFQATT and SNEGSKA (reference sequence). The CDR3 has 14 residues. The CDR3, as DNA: TGCAGTGCTAGTTTCTGGGGCACCAACAATGAGCAGTTCTTC. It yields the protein CSASFWGTNNEQFF.

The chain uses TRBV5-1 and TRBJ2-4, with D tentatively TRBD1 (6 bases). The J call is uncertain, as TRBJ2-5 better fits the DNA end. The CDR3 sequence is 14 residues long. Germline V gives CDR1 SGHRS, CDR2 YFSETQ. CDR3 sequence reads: CASSSTGLLETQYF. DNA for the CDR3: TGCGCCAGCAGCTCGACAGGTCTGTTAGAGACCCAGTACTTC.

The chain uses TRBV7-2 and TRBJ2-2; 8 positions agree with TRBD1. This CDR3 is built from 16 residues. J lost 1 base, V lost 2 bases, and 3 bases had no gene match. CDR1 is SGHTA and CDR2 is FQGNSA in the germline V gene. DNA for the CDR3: TGTGCCAGCAGCTTATTTGGACAGGGGAACACCGGGGAGCTGTTTTTT. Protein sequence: CASSLFGQGNTGELFF.

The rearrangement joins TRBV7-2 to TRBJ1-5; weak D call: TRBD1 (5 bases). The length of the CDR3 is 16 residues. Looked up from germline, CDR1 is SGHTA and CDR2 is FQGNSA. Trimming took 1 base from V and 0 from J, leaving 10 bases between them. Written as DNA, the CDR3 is TGTGCCAGCAGCTTAGGTGGGGCACATAGCAATCAGCCCCAGCATTTT. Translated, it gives CASSLGGAHSNQPQHF.

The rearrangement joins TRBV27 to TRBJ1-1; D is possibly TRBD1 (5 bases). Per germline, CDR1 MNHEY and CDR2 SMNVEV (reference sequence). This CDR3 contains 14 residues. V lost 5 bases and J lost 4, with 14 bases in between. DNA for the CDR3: TGTGCCAGCAGTGCTGTCGACAGAGGCACTGAAGCTTTCTTT. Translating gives CASSAVDRGTEAFF.